What follows describes a single TCR beta chain. This sample is part of a study of T cell changes during pregnancy in multiple sclerosis. This table comes from immunoSEQ multiplex PCR, and its TCRdb copy is limited to in-frame clones, with some not included. The sample has about 100,000 clones, 94% seen once. V was pared by 2 bases and J by 1 base, with 6 bases between. CDR1 KGHSH and CDR2 LQKENI come from the germline V gene. The CDR3 covers 14 residues. The sequence derives from a female donor with multiple sclerosis, enrolled in a pregnancy study. V and J are TRBV18 and TRBJ2-1; unclear D gene. The sample in question was peripheral blood, obtained before pregnancy. The CDR3 coding sequence is TGTGCCAGCTCACCAACCGGTTCCTACAATGAGCAGTTCTTC. It yields the protein CASSPTGSYNEQFF.